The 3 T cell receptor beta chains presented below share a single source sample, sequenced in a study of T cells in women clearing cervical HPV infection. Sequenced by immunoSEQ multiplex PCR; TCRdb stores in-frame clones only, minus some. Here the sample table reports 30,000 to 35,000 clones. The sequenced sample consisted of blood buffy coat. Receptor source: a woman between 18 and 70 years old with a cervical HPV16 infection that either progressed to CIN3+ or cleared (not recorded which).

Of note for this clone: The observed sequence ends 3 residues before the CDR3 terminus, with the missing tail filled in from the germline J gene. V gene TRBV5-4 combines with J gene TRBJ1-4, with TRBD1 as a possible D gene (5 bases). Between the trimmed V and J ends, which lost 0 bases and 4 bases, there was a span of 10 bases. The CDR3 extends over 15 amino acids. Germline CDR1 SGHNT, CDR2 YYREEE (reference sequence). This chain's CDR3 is CASSLGQGFNEKLFF. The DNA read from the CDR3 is TGTGCCAGCAGCTTGGGGCAGGGATTTAATGAAAAA.

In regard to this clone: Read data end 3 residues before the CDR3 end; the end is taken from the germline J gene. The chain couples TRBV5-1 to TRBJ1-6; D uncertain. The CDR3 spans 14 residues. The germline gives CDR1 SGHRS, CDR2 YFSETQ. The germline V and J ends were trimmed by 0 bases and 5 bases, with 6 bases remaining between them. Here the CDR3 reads CASSLGRDNSPLHF. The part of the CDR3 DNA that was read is TGCGCCAGCAGCTTGGGTAGAGATAATTCACCC.

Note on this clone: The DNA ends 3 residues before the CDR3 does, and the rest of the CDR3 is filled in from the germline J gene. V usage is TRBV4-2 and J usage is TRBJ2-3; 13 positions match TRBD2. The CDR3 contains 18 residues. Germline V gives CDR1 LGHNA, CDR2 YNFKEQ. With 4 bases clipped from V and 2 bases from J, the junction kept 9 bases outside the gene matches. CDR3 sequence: CASSRYSTSGGNTDTQYF. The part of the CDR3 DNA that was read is TGTGCCAGCAGCCGCTACTCGACTAGCGGGGGGAACACAGATACG.